This TCR beta chain is drawn from a study of CD8+ T cells in alopecia areata (dated by TCRdb to about 2018). Turning to the overall study: Skin from C3H/HeJ donors with spontaneous alopecia (roughly 6-13 months old) was grafted onto female C3H/HeJ recipients that were 7-10 weeks old. High-throughput TCRbeta sequencing was used to examine T cell clonal expansion in alopecia areata in both the C3H/HeJ mouse model and human patients. On the human side, TCRbeta sequencing was run on scalp tissue and on sorted CD4+ and CD8+ peripheral blood T cells from healthy controls and from alopecia areata patients with either patchy or totalis/universalis disease. Scalp clonality was compared across normal scalp (n=4), patchy alopecia areata scalp (n=8), and alopecia totalis/universalis scalp (n=8). The RNA source kit depended on sample type: the PAXgene miRNA kit for fixed scalp, the miRNeasy kit for PBMCs, and the RNeasy kit for mouse skin. Amplification of TCRbeta CDR3 regions was done by immunoSEQ multiplex PCR using 35 Vbeta forward primers and 13 Jbeta reverse primers.

Library preparation employed the immunoSEQ multiplex PCR assay. For TCR sequencing, RNA was extracted from every sample and reverse transcribed into cDNA to serve as template. SuperScript III was used for first-strand cDNA synthesis, primed with a 2:1 mix of oligo-dT and random hexamers. A synthetic immune receptor repertoire was used to assess amplification bias, and residual bias was removed computationally. Libraries were sequenced on Illumina HiSeq using 60 bp reads that covered the CDR3 and were read from J toward V. On the study's bioinformatics: Raw reads were preprocessed to remove errors, and CDR3 was defined by IMGT conventions from the conserved cysteine to phenylalanine. Clonality was calculated as 1 minus Shannon entropy normalized by log2 of the number of productive unique TCRs. CD4 or CD8 identity of scalp clones was inferred by cross-referencing scalp TCRbeta sequences with sorted blood CD4 and CD8 repertoires. Imported from immuneACCESS, the table was reduced by TCRdb to in-frame sequences with V and J called. These copies leave out some clones; in studies compared against another copy, an unresolved V gene accounts for under half, and the cause of the remainder is not known. Clone size and the V and J calls come from that table; the DNA yielded D and trimming. The sample comprises under 350,000 clones, and every one was counted more than once. The ten largest clonotypes hold about 1.1% of the sample.

On the study overall, not on this receptor specifically: Higher clonality and more expanded CD8+ clones were observed in lesional scalp than in normal scalp, particularly in alopecia totalis/universalis, a finding suggestive of antigenic drive. Resident alphabeta T cells in normal human skin are also sequenced, complicating scalp TCR repertoire analysis, unlike mouse skin dominated by gammadelta T cells. Shared TCR sequences between patients were less evident than in mice, which may be partly attributable to HLA diversity in the patient population.

A few counts support this clone. No cognate antigen has been identified for it. Throughout, gene names and germline sequences are given for the mouse. From the germline J gene comes the end of the CDR3, since the read stops 4 residues before it. From the germline V gene (reference sequence), CDR1 is NNHNN and CDR2 is SYGAGS. Between the V and J ends, shortened by 5 bases and 3 bases respectively, the junction contains 8 bases. Reading from cysteine to phenylalanine, the CDR3 counts 12 amino acids. Of the CDR3's DNA, 24 bases were read; they are in frame from base 1. Cells from mouse cutaneous lymph nodes were pooled, stained for CD4, CD8alpha, NKG2D, NKG2ACE and other markers, and then sorted on a BD Influx.

Sequenced: CD4+ T cells sorted from a lymph node. The rearranged segments are TRBV13-2 and TRBJ1-2; TRBD1 is possibly the D segment (6 matching bases). The sequence was obtained from a C3H/HeJ mouse with alopecia areata. The strain in question carries the MHC haplotype H2-k. The CDR3 protein sequence reads: CASGDSHSDYTF. The CDR3 bases that were read are TGTGCCAGCGGGGACAGTCACTCC.